This TCR beta chain is drawn from a study of beta chain features in type 1 diabetes. Whole-study findings and limits: A cDNA-based sequencing approach could over-represent cells with high TCR expression. There was a moderate but significant shortening of TCRB CDR3s in all four CD4+ subsets of Type 1 diabetes patients. More deletions and fewer insertions at VDJ junctions were seen in type 1 diabetes patients. Naive, central memory and Treg TCRB repertoires seemed to resemble each other more closely in patients than they did in healthy donors.

The isolated RNA, all of it, was reverse transcribed, so expressed TCRB transcripts were what got sequenced. This table comes from immunoSEQ multiplex PCR, and its TCRdb copy is limited to in-frame clones, with some not included. The sample has 200,000 to 250,000 clones, approximately 70% seen once. This clone came up a few times. Its specificity is not known. Germline CDR1 and CDR2: MDHEN and SYDVKM. The ends were cut back, 6 bases at V and 3 bases at J, with 12 bases in the middle. The CDR3 loop spans 14 amino acids. The rearrangement joins TRBV28 to TRBJ2-4, with D hard to call. Sequenced material: naive CD4+ T cells from blood. The TCR comes from a man aged 25 to 40 in good health. CDR3 sequence (DNA): TGTGCCAGCAGCACTTCGATGGTCAAAAACATTCAGTACTTC. Amino acid sequence: CASSTSMVKNIQYF.